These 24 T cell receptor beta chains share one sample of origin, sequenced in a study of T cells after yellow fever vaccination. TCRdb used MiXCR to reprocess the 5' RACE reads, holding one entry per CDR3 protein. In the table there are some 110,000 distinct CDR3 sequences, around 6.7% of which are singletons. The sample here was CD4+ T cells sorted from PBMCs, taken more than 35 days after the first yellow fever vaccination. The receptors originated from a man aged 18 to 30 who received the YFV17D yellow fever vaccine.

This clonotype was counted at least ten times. This chain's CDR3 is CASSSIAGRQETQYF. CDR3 DNA: TGCGCCAGCAGCTCTATAGCGGGGCGGCAAGAGACCCAGTACTTC. The V gene is TRBV5-1, the J gene TRBJ2-5; TRBD2 matches 8 bases. Germline trimming cut 3 bases from V and 2 bases from J; bases unmatched to any gene: 6. In germline, CDR1 is SGHRS, CDR2 YFSETQ. This CDR3 spans 15 amino acids.

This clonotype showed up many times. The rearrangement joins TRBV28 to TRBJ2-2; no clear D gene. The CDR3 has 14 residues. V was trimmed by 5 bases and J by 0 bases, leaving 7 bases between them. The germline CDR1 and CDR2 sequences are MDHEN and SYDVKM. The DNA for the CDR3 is TGTGCCAGCAGTGGCTCCGCGAACACCGGGGAGCTGTTTTTT. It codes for CASSGSANTGELFF.

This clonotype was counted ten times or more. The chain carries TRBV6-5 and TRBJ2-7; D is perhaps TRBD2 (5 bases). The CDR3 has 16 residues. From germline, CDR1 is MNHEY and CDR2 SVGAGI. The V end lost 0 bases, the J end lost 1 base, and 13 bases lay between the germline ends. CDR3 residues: CASSYSTGLGSYEQYF. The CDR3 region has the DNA TGTGCCAGCAGTTACTCGACGGGGTTGGGATCCTACGAGCAGTACTTC.

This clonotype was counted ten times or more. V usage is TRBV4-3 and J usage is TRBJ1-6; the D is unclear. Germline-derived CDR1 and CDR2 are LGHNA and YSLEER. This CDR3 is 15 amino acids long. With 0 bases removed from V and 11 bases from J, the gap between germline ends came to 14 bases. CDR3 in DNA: TGCGCCAGCAGCCAAGAAGGCGGGCCCGGGACACCCCTCCACTTT. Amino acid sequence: CASSQEGGPGTPLHF.

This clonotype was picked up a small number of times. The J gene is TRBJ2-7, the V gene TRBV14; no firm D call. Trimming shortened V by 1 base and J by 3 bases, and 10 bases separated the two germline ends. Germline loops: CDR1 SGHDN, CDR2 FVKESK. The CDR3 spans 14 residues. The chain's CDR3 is CASSQVRRNYEQYF. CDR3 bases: TGTGCCAGCAGCCAAGTTCGAAGGAACTACGAGCAGTACTTC.

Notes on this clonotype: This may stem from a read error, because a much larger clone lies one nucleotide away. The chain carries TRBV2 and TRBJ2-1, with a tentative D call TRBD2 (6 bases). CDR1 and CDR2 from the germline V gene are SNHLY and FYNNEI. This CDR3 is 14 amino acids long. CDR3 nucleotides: TGTGCCAGCAGTGAATCTACTAGCTACAATAAGCAGTTCTTC. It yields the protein CASSESTSYNKQFF.

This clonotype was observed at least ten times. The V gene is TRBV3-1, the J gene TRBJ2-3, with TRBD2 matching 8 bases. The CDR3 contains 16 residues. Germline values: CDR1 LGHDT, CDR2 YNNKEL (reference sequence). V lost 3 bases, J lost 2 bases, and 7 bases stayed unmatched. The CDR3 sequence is CASSHLGAGATDTQYF. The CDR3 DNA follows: TGTGCCAGCAGCCATCTCGGAGCGGGGGCCACAGATACGCAGTATTTT.

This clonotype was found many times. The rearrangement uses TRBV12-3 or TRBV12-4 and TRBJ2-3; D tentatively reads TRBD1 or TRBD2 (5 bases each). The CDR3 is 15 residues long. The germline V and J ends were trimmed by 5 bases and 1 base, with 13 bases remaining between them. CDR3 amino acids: CASSASGPRTDTQYF. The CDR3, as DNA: TGTGCCAGCAGTGCCTCGGGGCCTCGCACAGATACGCAGTATTTT.

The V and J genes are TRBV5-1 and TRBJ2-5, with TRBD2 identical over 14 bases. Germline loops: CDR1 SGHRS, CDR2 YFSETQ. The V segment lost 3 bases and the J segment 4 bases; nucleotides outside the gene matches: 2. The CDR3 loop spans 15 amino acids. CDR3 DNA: TGCGCCAGCAGCTCCGGACTAGCGGGGGGAGAGACCCAGTACTTC. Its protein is CASSSGLAGGETQYF.

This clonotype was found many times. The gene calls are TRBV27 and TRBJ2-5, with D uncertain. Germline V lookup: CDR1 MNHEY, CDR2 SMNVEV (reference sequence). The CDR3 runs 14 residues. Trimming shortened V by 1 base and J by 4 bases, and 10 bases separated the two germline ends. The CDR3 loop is CASSLLVSGETQYF. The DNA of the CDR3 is TGTGCCAGCAGTTTATTGGTCTCGGGAGAGACCCAGTACTTC.

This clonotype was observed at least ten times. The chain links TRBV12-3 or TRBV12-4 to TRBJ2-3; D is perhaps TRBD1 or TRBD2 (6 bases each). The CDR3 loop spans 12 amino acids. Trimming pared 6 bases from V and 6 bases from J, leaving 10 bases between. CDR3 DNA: TGTGCCAGCAGGCGGGACACTGATACGCAGTATTTT. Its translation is CASRRDTDTQYF.

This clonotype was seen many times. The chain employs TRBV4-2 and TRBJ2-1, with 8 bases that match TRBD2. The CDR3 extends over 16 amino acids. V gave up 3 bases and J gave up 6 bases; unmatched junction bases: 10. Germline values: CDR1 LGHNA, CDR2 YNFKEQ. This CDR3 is CASSHQSGGLINEQFF. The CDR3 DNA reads TGTGCCAGCAGCCACCAGAGCGGGGGCCTAATCAATGAGCAGTTCTTC.

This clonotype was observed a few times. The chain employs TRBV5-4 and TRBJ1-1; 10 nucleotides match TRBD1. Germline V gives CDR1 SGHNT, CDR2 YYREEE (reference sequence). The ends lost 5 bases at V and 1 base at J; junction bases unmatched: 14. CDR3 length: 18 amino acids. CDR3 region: CASRSSGGTGAPNTEAFF. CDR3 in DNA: TGTGCCAGCAGATCATCGGGGGGGACAGGGGCCCCGAACACTGAAGCTTTCTTT. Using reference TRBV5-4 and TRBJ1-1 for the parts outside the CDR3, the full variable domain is ETGVTQSPTHLIKTRGQQVTLRCSSQSGHNTVSWYQQALGQGPQFIFQYYREEENGRGNFPPRFSGLQFPNYSSELNVNALELDDSALYLCASRSSGGTGAPNTEAFFGQGTRLTVV.

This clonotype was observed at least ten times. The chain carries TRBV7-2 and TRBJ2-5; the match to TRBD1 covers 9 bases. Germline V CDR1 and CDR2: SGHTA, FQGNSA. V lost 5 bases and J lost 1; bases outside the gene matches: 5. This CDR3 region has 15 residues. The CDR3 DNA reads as TGTGCCAGCAGCGCCGGGACAGGGTCCCAAGAGACCCAGTACTTC. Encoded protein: CASSAGTGSQETQYF. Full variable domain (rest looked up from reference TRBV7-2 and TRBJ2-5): GAGVSQSPSNKVTEKGKDVELRCDPISGHTALYWYRQSLGQGLEFLIYFQGNSAPDKSGLPSDRFSAERTGGSVSTLTIQRTQQEDSAVYLCASSAGTGSQETQYFGPGTRLLVL.

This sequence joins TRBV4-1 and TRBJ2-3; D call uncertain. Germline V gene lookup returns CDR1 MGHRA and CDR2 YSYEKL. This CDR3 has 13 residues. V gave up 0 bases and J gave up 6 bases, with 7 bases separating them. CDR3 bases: TGCGCCAGCAGCCAAGATGTTTCGGATACGCAGTATTTT. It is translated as CASSQDVSDTQYF.

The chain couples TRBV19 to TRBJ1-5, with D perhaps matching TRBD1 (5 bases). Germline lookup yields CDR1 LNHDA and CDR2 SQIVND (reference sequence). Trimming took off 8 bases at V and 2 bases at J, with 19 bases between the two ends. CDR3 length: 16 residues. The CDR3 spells CASLGQGGSGNQPQHF. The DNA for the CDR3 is TGTGCCAGTCTGGGGCAGGGAGGTTCGGGCAATCAGCCCCAGCATTTT. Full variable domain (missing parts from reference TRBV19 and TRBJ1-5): DGGITQSPKYLFRKEGQNVTLSCEQNLNHDAMYWYRQDPGQGLRLIYYSQIVNDFQKGDIAEGYSVSREKKESFPLTVTSAQKNPTAFYLCASLGQGGSGNQPQHFGDGTRLSIL.

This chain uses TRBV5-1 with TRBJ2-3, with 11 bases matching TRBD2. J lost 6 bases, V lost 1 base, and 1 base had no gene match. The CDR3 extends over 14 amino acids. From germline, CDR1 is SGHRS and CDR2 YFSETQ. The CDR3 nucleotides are TGCGCCAGCAGCTTGTCTAGCGGGGGGGATACGCAGTATTTT. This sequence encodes CASSLSSGGDTQYF.

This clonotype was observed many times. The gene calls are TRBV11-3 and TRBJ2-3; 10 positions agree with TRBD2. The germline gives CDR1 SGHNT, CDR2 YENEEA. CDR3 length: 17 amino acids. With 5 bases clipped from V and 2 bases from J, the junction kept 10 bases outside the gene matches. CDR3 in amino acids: CASSRSGGALSTDTQYF. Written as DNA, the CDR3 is TGTGCCAGCAGCCGAAGCGGGGGGGCCTTATCCACAGATACGCAGTATTTT.

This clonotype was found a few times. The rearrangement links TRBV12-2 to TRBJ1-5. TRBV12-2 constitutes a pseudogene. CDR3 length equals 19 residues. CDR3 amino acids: CASRLVSQSPSAPTKPQHF. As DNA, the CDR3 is TGTGCAAGTCGCTTAGTTAGTCAGAGCCCTAGTGCCCCAACTAAGCCCCAGCATTTT.

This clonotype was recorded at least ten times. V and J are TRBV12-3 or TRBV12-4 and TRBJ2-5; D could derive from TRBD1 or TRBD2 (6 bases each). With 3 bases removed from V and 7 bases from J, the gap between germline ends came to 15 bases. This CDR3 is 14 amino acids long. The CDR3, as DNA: TGTGCCAGCAGTTTTGGGGGGCCCCGGGGGACCCAGTACTTC. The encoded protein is CASSFGGPRGTQYF.

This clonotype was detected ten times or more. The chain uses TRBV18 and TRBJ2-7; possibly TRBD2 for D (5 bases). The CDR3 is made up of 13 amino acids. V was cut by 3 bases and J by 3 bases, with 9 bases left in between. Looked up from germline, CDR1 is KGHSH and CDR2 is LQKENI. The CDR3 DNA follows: TGTGCCAGCTCACCCCGGGGTGACTACGAGCAGTACGTC. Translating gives CASSPRGDYEQYV.

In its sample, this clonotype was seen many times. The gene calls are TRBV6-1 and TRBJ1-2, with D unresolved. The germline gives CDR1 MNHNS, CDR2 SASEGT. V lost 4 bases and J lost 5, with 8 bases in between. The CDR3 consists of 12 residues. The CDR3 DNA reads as TGTGCCAGCAGTGTTTCTGAGTATGGCTACACCTTC. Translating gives CASSVSEYGYTF.

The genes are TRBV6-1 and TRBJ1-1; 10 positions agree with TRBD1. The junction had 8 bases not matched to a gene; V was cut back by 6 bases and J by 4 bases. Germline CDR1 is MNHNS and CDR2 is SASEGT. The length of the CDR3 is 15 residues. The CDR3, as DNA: TGTGCCAGCAGCTCTCTGACAGGGGGCGGCACTGAAGCTTTCTTT. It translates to CASSSLTGGGTEAFF.

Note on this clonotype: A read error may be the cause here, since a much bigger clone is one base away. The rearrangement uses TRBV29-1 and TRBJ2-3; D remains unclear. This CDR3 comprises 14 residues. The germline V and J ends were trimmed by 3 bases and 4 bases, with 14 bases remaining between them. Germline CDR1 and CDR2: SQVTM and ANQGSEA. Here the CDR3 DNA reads TGCAGCGTTGAGCGAAAGTTAATCGCAGATACGCAGTATTTT. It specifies CSVERKLIADTQYF.